The 18 T cell receptor beta chains in this list originate from one sample, sequenced in a study of vaccination effects on CD4 cells after COVID-19. Before sequencing, viral peptide pools were used by the ViraFEST assay to expand antigen-specific CD4+ T cells. Between days 9 and 10 of culture, CD4+ T cells were separated out. This person caught SARS-CoV-2 sometime from March to December 2020, and PCR testing confirmed the infection. The method was immunoSEQ multiplex PCR; TCRdb's version includes in-frame clones alone and lacks a portion of them. Among 20,000 to 30,000 clones, about 77% were seen once, and the ten largest hold 15% to 20%. These receptors lack a known antigen. Source: CD4+ T cells from PBMCs cultured with HCoV-NL63 spike peptides, taken before COVID-19 vaccination. These TCRs come from a human donor who had a prior SARS-CoV-2 infection.

This chain uses TRBV5-1 with TRBJ2-3; D gene uncertain. CDR3 size: 15 residues. Germline V lookup: CDR1 SGHRS, CDR2 YFSETQ. With 1 base removed from V and 2 bases from J, the gap between germline ends came to 11 bases. The CDR3 nucleotides read TGCGCCAGCAGCTTGAACCCAACTGACACAGATACGCAGTATTTT. Protein: CASSLNPTDTDTQYF.

The chain couples TRBV6-5 to TRBJ1-1, with D perhaps TRBD1 (6 bases). Germline V gene data show CDR1 as MNHEY and CDR2 as SVGAGI. The length of the CDR3 is 13 residues. V was cut by 7 bases and J by 9 bases, with 18 bases left in between. CDR3 DNA: TGTGCCAGCACTCCCTCGGAAGGGGGAAAAGCTTTCTTT. The encoded protein is CASTPSEGGKAFF.

The CDR3 nucleotides are TGTGCCAGCAGCCAAGAATGGGGACTAGCGGGGGAAGAGACCCAGTACTTC. This gives the protein CASSQEWGLAGEETQYF. The chain employs TRBV4-2 and TRBJ2-5; the match to TRBD2 covers 14 bases. Germline CDR1 reads LGHNA; CDR2 reads YNFKEQ. V lost 0 bases to trimming and J lost 3 bases; unmatched junction nucleotides: 3. This CDR3 region has 17 residues.

The DNA of the CDR3 is TGTGCCAGCAGCCTCACCCCCTCCTATAATTCACCCCTCCACTTT. Amino acids: CASSLTPSYNSPLHF. V is TRBV9 and J is TRBJ1-6; D gene uncertain. V lost 4 bases, J lost 0 bases, and 8 bases lay in between. The CDR3 is 15 amino acids. Germline values: CDR1 SGDLS, CDR2 YYNGEE.

This rearrangement joins TRBV5-6 to TRBJ2-1, with D possibly matching TRBD2 (5 bases). Trimming took 4 bases from V and 9 from J, leaving 11 bases between them. CDR1 SGHDT and CDR2 YYEEEE come from the germline V gene. This CDR3 spans 12 amino acids. CDR3 region: CASSRRGIEQFF. DNA for the CDR3: TGTGCCAGCAGCCGCCGGGGTATTGAGCAGTTCTTC.

The rearrangement uses TRBV6-2 or TRBV6-3 and TRBJ1-3; D is possibly TRBD1 (6 bases). The CDR3 spans 18 residues. V was shortened by 0 bases and J by 1 base, with 16 bases between the two germline ends. Germline loops: CDR1 MNHEY, CDR2 SVGEGT. The CDR3 spells CASSYSRRGQKSGNTIYF. CDR3 in DNA: TGTGCCAGCAGTTACTCTCGGAGAGGACAGAAATCTGGAAACACCATATATTTT.

The V and J genes are TRBV29-1 and TRBJ1-1, with D maybe TRBD1 (6 bases). There are 13 residues in the CDR3. Looked up from germline, CDR1 is SQVTM and CDR2 is ANQGSEA. The V and J ends lost 7 bases and 8 bases respectively, with 20 bases between them. The CDR3 region has the DNA TGCAGCGCCAGACAGGCGTCATCGGGGGAAGCTTTCTTT. Amino acids: CSARQASSGEAFF.

The chain joins TRBV7-3 to TRBJ2-1; 9 nucleotides match TRBD1. The germline V gene has CDR1 SGHTA and CDR2 FQGTGA. The trim removed 5 bases at V and 4 bases at J, leaving 6 bases unmatched. The CDR3 has 15 residues. CDR3 in amino acids: CASSPGTGKYNEQFF. The CDR3 DNA reads TGTGCCAGCAGCCCAGGGACAGGGAAATACAATGAGCAGTTCTTC.

This clone was counted once. CDR3 sequence (DNA): TGTGCCAGCAGCTCCAGCTCCTACGAGCAGTACTTC. Protein sequence: CASSSSSYEQYF. This sequence joins TRBV11-3 and TRBJ2-7; D gene unclear. V lost 4 bases and J 0 bases, leaving 4 bases between the germline ends. The CDR3 is made up of 12 amino acids. Germline V lookup: CDR1 SGHNT, CDR2 YENEEA.

The rearrangement joins TRBV5-1 to TRBJ2-2, with TRBD2 as a possible D gene (7 bases). The ends were cut back, 4 bases at V and 1 base at J, with 17 bases in the middle. CDR1 is SGHRS, CDR2 YFSETQ, per germline. CDR3 length: 17 residues. The CDR3 bases are TGCGCCAGCAGCCCCCTGGGGGGGGCATGGAACACCGGGGAGCTGTTTTTT. Translation gives CASSPLGGAWNTGELFF.

The chain employs TRBV5-1 and TRBJ2-1, with D tentatively TRBD1 (5 bases). This CDR3 region has 12 residues. The V gene's germline CDR1 is SGHRS and CDR2 YFSETQ. V was shortened by 3 bases and J by 12 bases, with 13 bases between the two germline ends. The CDR3 DNA reads TGCGCCAGCAGCTCTCAGGGCCCGGGGCAGTTCTTC. This codes for CASSSQGPGQFF.

The V and J genes are TRBV19 and TRBJ2-5; D might be TRBD1 (6 bases). Germline V gene sequence: CDR1 LNHDA, CDR2 SQIVND (reference sequence). There are 15 residues in the CDR3. The V and J ends lost 6 bases and 5 bases respectively, with 19 bases between them. The CDR3 DNA reads TGTGCCAGTAGCCCCACTCAGGGGCTAGGGGAGACCCAGTACTTC. Amino acid sequence: CASSPTQGLGETQYF.

The rearrangement links TRBV12-3 or TRBV12-4 to TRBJ2-2; D gene unclear. V lost 4 bases to trimming and J lost 3 bases, with 6 bases between them. CDR3 length equals 13 residues. As DNA, the CDR3 is TGTGCCAGCAGTTCGCAGGACACCGGGGAGCTGTTTTTT. It is translated as CASSSQDTGELFF.

The chain employs TRBV3-1 (or the pseudogene TRBV3-2) and TRBJ2-5, with D tentatively TRBD1 (6 bases). Germline-derived CDR1 and CDR2 are LGHDT and YNNKEL (reference sequence). Trimming took 0 bases from V and 1 from J, leaving 9 bases between them. This CDR3 contains 15 residues. In nucleotides, the CDR3 is TGTGCCAGCAGCCAAGAAGGGACATTCCAAGAGACCCAGTACTTC. It encodes CASSQEGTFQETQYF.

The sample holds one count of this clone. The chain uses TRBV12-5 and TRBJ2-5, with TRBD2 matching over 13 bases. This CDR3 region has 19 residues. Looked up from germline, CDR1 is LGHNT and CDR2 is FRNRAP. After removal of 1 base from V and 5 bases from J, the junction contained 13 bases not matched to a gene. DNA of the CDR3: TGTGCTAGTGGTTTGGCCCCGAGACTAGCGGGGGGATCTGGTGAGACCCAGTACTTC. This translates into CASGLAPRLAGGSGETQYF.

This chain connects TRBV15 to TRBJ2-1; 10 bases fit TRBD2. CDR1 LNHNV and CDR2 YYDKDF come from the germline V gene (reference sequence). Germline trimming cut 0 bases from V and 8 bases from J; bases unmatched to any gene: 7. This CDR3 spans 16 amino acids. The CDR3, as DNA: TGTGCCACCAGCAGAGATACTAGCGGGACTGTAGATGAGCAGTTCTTC. Protein sequence: CATSRDTSGTVDEQFF.

The chain employs TRBV27 and TRBJ2-3, with D possibly matching TRBD2 (5 bases). The CDR3 sequence is 15 residues long. Trimming shortened V by 2 bases and J by 5 bases, and 14 bases separated the two germline ends. Germline lookup yields CDR1 MNHEY and CDR2 SMNVEV (reference sequence). The CDR3 nucleotides read TGTGCCAGCAGTTTAATGGACTCCGCCCTAGATACGCAGTATTTT. Translated: CASSLMDSALDTQYF.

The sample holds one count of this clone. CDR3: CASSLHSGANVLTF. CDR3 DNA sequence: TGTGCCAGCAGCTTGCACTCTGGGGCCAACGTCCTGACTTTC. The gene calls are TRBV7-9 and TRBJ2-6; D is ambiguous. The CDR3 loop spans 14 amino acids. Per germline, CDR1 SEHNR and CDR2 FQNEAQ (reference sequence). V lost 3 bases and J 0 bases, leaving 3 bases between the germline ends.